These 8 T cell receptor beta chains share one sample of origin, sequenced in a study of CD8+ T cells in alopecia areata. Treatment described: oral pan-JAK inhibitor, 5-10 mg twice daily. RNA extraction and reverse transcription yielded cDNA as sequencing template. This table comes from immunoSEQ multiplex PCR, and its TCRdb copy is limited to in-frame clones, with some not included. The table shows roughly 200,000 clones, with roughly two fifths occurring only once. The starting material was CD4+ T cells sorted from blood, obtained around week 31, from a patient treated with tofacitinib. These receptors were obtained from a human donor with alopecia areata.

The CDR3 bases are TGTGCCAGCAGTTTACGCGGACAGGGTTCCTTAGCCAAAAACATTCAGTACTTC. Translated: CASSLRGQGSLAKNIQYF. V usage is TRBV28 and J usage is TRBJ2-4; the match to TRBD1 covers 8 bases. This CDR3 is built from 18 residues. V shed 2 bases and J 0 bases; nucleotides not matched to a gene: 9. From germline, CDR1 is MDHEN and CDR2 SYDVKM. The full variable domain, with the rest looked up from reference TRBV28 and TRBJ2-4, is DVKVTQSSRYLVKRTGEKVFLECVQDMDHENMFWYRQDPGLGLRLIYFSYDVKMKEKGDIPEGYSVSREKKERFSLILESASTNQTSMYLCASSLRGQGSLAKNIQYFGAGTRLSVL.

The rearrangement joins TRBV2 to TRBJ1-5; no clear D. The V end lost 6 bases, the J end lost 2 bases, and 11 bases lay between the germline ends. CDR3 size: 14 residues. Germline V CDR1 and CDR2: SNHLY, FYNNEI. The CDR3 coding sequence is TGTGCCAGCAGAGAGCCTTTTGGCAATCAGCCCCAGCATTTT. This gives the protein CASREPFGNQPQHF. Filled out from reference TRBV2 and TRBJ1-5, the complete variable domain reads EPEVTQTPSHQVTQMGQEVILRCVPISNHLYFYWYRQILGQKVEFLVSFYNNEISEKSEIFDDQFSVERPDGSNFTLKIRSTKLEDSAMYFCASREPFGNQPQHFGDGTRLSIL.

This clone was seen a few times. The rearrangement joins TRBV19 to TRBJ2-1; TRBD1 or TRBD2 may be the D gene (5 bases each). This CDR3 region has 15 residues. The V gene lost 9 bases and the J gene lost 0 bases, with 15 bases spanning the gap. Germline CDR1 reads LNHDA; CDR2 reads SQIVND (reference sequence). CDR3 nucleotides: TGTGCCAGCGGTGAGACAGACTACTCCTACAATGAGCAGTTCTTC. Its protein is CASGETDYSYNEQFF.

This clone was seen a few times. The chain links TRBV5-5 to TRBJ2-7, with 7 bases lining up with TRBD1. V lost 4 bases to trimming and J lost 0 bases; unmatched junction nucleotides: 10. The germline V gene has CDR1 SGHKS and CDR2 YYEKEE (reference sequence). The CDR3 runs 16 residues. This CDR3 is CASSPKTGAASYEQYF. In DNA form, the CDR3 reads TGTGCCAGCAGCCCTAAAACAGGGGCCGCCTCCTACGAGCAGTACTTC. Full variable domain (missing parts from reference TRBV5-5 and TRBJ2-7): DAGVTQSPTHLIKTRGQQVTLRCSPISGHKSVSWYQQVLGQGPQFIFQYYEKEERGRGNFPDRFSARQFPNYSSELNVNALLLGDSALYLCASSPKTGAASYEQYFGPGTRLTVT.

This clone was recorded only once. The same CDR3 arises from other DNA sequences in this sample as well. The chain is built from TRBV20-1 and TRBJ1-1, with no clear D. V shed 6 bases and J shed 5 bases, with 10 bases lying between them. Per germline, CDR1 DFQATT and CDR2 SNEGSKA (reference sequence). The CDR3 runs to 11 residues. The CDR3 here is CSATLGTEAFF. CDR3 coding DNA: TGCAGTGCCACCCTGGGAACTGAAGCTTTCTTT.

With respect to this clone: Relative to the germline gene, one junction end is altered; a read error may explain this. This sequence joins TRBV7-7 and TRBJ2-7; the D gene is possibly TRBD1 (6 bases). The CDR3 sequence is 14 residues long. Germline V gene sequence: CDR1 SSHAT, CDR2 FNYEAQ (reference sequence). The CDR3 loop is CASRPLDRPYEQYF. CDR3 coding DNA: TGTGCTAGCAGGCCCCTTGACAGGCCCTACGAGCAGTACTTC. The variable domain in full, completed from reference TRBV7-7 and TRBJ2-7, reads GAGVSQSPRYKVTKRGQDVTLRCDPISSHATLYWYQQALGQGPEFLTYFNYEAQPDKSGLPSDRFSAERPEGSISTLTIQRTEQRDSAMYRCASRPLDRPYEQYFGPGTRLTVT.

V and J are TRBV5-1 and TRBJ2-7; D uncertain. CDR3 length: 14 residues. Germline CDR1 and CDR2: SGHRS and YFSETQ. The V gene lost 0 bases and the J gene lost 0 bases, with 7 bases spanning the gap. CDR3 nucleotides: TGCGCCAGCAGCTTGGAATTTATCTCCTACGAGCAGTACTTC. Protein sequence: CASSLEFISYEQYF.

This sequence joins TRBV19 and TRBJ2-7; D tentatively fits TRBD1 or TRBD2 (5 bases each). The CDR3 length is 16 residues. The V end lost 4 bases, the J end lost 0 bases, and 16 bases lay between the germline ends. CDR1 and CDR2 (germline): LNHDA, SQIVND (reference sequence). CDR3 loop: CASSTQRGSFSYEQYF. The DNA for the CDR3 is TGTGCCAGTAGTACCCAGAGGGGTTCCTTCTCCTACGAGCAGTACTTC.